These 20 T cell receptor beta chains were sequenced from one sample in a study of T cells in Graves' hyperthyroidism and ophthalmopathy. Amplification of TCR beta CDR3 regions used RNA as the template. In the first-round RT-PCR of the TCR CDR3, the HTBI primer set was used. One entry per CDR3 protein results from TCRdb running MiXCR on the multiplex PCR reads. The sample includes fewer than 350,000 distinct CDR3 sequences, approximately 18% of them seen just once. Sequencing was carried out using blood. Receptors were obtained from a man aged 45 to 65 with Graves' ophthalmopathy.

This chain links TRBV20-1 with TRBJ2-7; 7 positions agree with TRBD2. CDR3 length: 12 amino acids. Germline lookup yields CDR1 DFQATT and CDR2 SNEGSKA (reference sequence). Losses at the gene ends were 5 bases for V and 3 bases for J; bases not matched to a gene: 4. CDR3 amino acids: CSAASGNYEQYF. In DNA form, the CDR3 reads TGCAGTGCTGCAAGCGGGAACTACGAGCAGTACTTC.

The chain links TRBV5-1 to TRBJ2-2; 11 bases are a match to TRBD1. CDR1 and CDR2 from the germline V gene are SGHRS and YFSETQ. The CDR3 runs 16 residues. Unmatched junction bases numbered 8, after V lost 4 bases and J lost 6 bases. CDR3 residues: CASSPGQGALAGELFF. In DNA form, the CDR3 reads TGCGCCAGCAGCCCCGGACAGGGGGCATTAGCCGGGGAGCTGTTTTTT.

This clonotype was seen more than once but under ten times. The CDR3 sequence is CASSLWAGGSYEQYF. CDR3 coding DNA: TGTGCCAGCAGTTTATGGGCAGGGGGTTCCTACGAGCAGTACTTC. V is TRBV27 and J is TRBJ2-7, with TRBD1 matching 7 bases. This CDR3 contains 15 residues. Per the germline V gene, CDR1 is MNHEY and CDR2 is SMNVEV (reference sequence). Unmatched junction bases numbered 4, after V lost 1 base and J lost 1 base.

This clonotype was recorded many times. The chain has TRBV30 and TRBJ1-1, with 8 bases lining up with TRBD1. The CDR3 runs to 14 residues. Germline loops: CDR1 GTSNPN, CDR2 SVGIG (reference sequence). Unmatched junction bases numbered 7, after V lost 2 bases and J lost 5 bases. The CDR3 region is CAWSIQGVRTEAFF. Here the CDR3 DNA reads TGTGCCTGGAGTATACAGGGGGTCCGGACTGAAGCTTTCTTT.

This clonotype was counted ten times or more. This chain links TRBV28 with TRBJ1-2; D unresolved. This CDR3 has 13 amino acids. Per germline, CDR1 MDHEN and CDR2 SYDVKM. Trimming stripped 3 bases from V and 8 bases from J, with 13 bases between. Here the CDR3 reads CASSLEAPLGYTF. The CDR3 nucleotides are TGTGCCAGCAGTTTGGAAGCTCCACTGGGCTACACCTTC.

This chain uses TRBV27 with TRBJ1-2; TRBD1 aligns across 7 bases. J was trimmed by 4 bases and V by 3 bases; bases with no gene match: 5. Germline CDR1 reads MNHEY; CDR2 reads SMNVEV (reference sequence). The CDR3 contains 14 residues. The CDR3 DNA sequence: TGTGCCAGCAGTTTCGACAGGGACCTCTATGGCTACACCTTC. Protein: CASSFDRDLYGYTF.

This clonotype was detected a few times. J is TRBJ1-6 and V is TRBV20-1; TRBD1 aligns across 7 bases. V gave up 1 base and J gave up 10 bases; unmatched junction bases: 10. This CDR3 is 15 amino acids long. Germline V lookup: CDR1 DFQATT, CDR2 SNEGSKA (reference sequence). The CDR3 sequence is CSARAGQAFRSPLHF. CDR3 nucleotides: TGCAGTGCTAGAGCCGGACAGGCCTTTCGATCACCCCTCCACTTT.

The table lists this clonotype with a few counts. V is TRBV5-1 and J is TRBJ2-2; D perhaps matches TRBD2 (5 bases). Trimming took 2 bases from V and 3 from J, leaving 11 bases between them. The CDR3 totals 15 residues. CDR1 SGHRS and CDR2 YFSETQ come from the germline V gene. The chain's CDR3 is CASSFLRAYTGELFF. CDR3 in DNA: TGCGCCAGCAGCTTTTTGAGGGCGTACACCGGGGAGCTGTTTTTT.

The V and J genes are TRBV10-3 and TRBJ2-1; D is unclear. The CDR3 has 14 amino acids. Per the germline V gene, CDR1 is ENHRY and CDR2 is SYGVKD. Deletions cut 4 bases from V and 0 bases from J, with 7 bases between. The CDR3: CAISGQSSYNEQFF. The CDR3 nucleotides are TGTGCCATCAGTGGGCAGAGCTCCTACAATGAGCAGTTCTTC.

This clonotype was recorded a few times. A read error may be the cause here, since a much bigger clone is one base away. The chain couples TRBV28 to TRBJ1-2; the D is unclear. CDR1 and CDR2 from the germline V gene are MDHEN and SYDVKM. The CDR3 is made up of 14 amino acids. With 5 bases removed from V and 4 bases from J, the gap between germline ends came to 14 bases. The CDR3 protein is CASSGPEAGYGYTF. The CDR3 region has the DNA TGTGCCAGCAGTGGCCCCGAGGCCGGCTATGGCTACACCTTC.

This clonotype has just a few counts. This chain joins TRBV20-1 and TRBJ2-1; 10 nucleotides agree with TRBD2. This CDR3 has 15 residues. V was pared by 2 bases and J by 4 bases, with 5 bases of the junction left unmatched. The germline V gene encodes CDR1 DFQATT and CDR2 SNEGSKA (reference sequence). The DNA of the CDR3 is TGCAGTGCTAGAACTAGCGGGGCGTTTTACAATGAGCAGTTCTTC. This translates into CSARTSGAFYNEQFF.

CDR3 bases: TGCGCCAGCAGCTTGGGAGGACAGGGGGCGATGAACACTGAAGCTTTCTTT. This encodes CASSLGGQGAMNTEAFF. The rearrangement links TRBV5-1 to TRBJ1-1; 11 bases map to TRBD1. V was clipped by 0 bases and J by 0 bases; unmatched bases: 4. The germline CDR1 and CDR2 sequences are SGHRS and YFSETQ. The CDR3 totals 17 residues.

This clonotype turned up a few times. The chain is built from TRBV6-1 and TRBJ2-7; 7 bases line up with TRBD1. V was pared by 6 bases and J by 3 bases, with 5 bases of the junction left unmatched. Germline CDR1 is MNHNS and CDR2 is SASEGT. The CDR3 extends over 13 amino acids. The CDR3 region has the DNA TGTGCCAGCAGCCACAGGGGAAACTACGAGCAGTACTTC. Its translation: CASSHRGNYEQYF.

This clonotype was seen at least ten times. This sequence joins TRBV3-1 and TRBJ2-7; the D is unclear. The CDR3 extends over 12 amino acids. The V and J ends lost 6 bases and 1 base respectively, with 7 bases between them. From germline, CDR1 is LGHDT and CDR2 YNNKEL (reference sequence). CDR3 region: CASSRNSYEQYF. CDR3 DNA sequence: TGTGCCAGCAGTCGAAATTCCTACGAGCAGTACTTC.

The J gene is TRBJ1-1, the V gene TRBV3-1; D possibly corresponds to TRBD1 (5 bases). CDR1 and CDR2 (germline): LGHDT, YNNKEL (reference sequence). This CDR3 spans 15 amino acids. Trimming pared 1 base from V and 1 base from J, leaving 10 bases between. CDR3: CASSQGKGPNTEAFF. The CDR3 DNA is TGTGCCAGCAGCCAAGGGAAGGGGCCGAACACTGAAGCTTTCTTT.

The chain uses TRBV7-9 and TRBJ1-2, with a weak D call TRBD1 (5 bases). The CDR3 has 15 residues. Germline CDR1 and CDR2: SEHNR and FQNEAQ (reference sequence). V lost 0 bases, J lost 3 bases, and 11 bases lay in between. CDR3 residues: CASSLAMGTHYGYTF. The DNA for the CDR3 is TGTGCCAGCAGCTTAGCGATGGGGACCCACTATGGCTACACCTTC.

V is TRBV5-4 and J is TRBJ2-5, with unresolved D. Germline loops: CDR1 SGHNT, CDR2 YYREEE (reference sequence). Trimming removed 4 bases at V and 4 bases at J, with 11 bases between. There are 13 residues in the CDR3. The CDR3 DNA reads TGTGCCAGCAGCACCGGCGGACGAGAGACCCAGTACTTC. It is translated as CASSTGGRETQYF.

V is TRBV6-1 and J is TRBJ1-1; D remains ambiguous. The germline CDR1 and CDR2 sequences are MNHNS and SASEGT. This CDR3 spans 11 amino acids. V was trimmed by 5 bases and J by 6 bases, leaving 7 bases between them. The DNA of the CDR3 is TGTGCCAGCAGTAAGTTGGCTGAAGCTTTCTTT. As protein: CASSKLAEAFF.

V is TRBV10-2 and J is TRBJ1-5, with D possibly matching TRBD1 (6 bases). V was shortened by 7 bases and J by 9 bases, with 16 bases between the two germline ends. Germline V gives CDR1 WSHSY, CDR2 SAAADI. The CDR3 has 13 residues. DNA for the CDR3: TGCGCCAGCACAGACAGGCCCAGCAGGCCCCAGCATTTT. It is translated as CASTDRPSRPQHF.

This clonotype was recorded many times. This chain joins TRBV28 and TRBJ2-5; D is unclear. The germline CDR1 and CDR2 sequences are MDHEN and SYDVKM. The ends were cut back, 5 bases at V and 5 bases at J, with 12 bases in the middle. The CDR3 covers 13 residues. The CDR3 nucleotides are TGTGCCAGCAGTCCACCGCTGGTGGAGACCCAGTACTTC. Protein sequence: CASSPPLVETQYF.